The 15 T cell receptor beta chains below all came from one sample that was sequenced in a study of T cells after yellow fever vaccination. TCRdb ran MiXCR on the 5' RACE reads and lists one entry per CDR3 protein. The repertoire has 250,000 to 400,000 distinct CDR3 sequences, about 4% of them found once; the top ten carry roughly 24%. Specimen: PBMCs, collected 5 days after the yellow fever booster vaccination. Source of these receptors: a man younger than 35 who received the YFV17D yellow fever vaccine.

This clonotype has more than one count but fewer than ten. The V gene is TRBV6-5, the J gene TRBJ1-1; TRBD1 matches 7 bases. This CDR3 contains 12 residues. V was clipped by 2 bases and J by 8 bases; unmatched bases: 2. Germline assignment: CDR1 MNHEY and CDR2 SVGAGI. CDR3 DNA sequence: TGTGCCAGCAGTTACCGACAGGGCGAAGCTTTCTTT. Amino acid sequence: CASSYRQGEAFF.

In its sample, this clonotype was seen many times. The chain is built from TRBV5-1 and TRBJ1-2; D remains unclear. Germline lookup yields CDR1 SGHRS and CDR2 YFSETQ. The V end was cut by 2 bases, the J end by 6 bases, with 11 bases between. This CDR3 contains 13 residues. This CDR3 is CASSFTGEDGYTF. In DNA, the CDR3 is TGCGCCAGCAGCTTCACGGGCGAGGATGGCTACACCTTC. The full variable domain, rest sourced from reference TRBV5-1 and TRBJ1-2, is KAGVTQTPRYLIKTRGQQVTLSCSPISGHRSVSWYQQTPGQGLQFLFEYFSETQRNKGNFPGRFSGRQFSNSRSEMNVSTLELGDSALYLCASSFTGEDGYTFGSGTRLTVV.

This clonotype was seen many times. The V and J genes are TRBV7-7 and TRBJ2-2; D remains ambiguous. Germline V gene lookup returns CDR1 SSHAT and CDR2 FNYEAQ (reference sequence). The CDR3 is 15 residues long. Trimming stripped 1 base from V and 0 bases from J, with 6 bases between. The CDR3 bases are TGTGCCAGCAGCTTAGGAGGATCGAACACCGGGGAGCTGTTTTTT. Translated: CASSLGGSNTGELFF.

The V gene is TRBV4-2, the J gene TRBJ2-5, with unresolved D. V was shortened by 4 bases and J by 2 bases, with 17 bases between the two germline ends. Germline loops: CDR1 LGHNA, CDR2 YNFKEQ. CDR3 length equals 16 residues. In nucleotides, the CDR3 is TGTGCCAGCAGCCGAGGCCCCCTGGGCAGTCAAGAGACCCAGTACTTC. Translated, it gives CASSRGPLGSQETQYF.

This clonotype has more than one count but fewer than ten. This chain connects TRBV10-1 to TRBJ2-3; D is perhaps TRBD1 or TRBD2 (6 bases each). Looked up from germline, CDR1 is WNHNN and CDR2 is SYGVQD (reference sequence). V was cut by 1 base and J by 0 bases, with 11 bases left in between. The CDR3 spans 16 residues. CDR3 coding DNA: TGCGCCAGCAGTGAGTTGAGGGGGGCTAGCACAGATACGCAGTATTTT. The encoded protein is CASSELRGASTDTQYF.

The sample holds a few counts of this clonotype. This chain joins TRBV6-1 and TRBJ2-7; TRBD1 aligns across 8 bases. With 1 base clipped from V and 2 bases from J, the junction kept 4 bases outside the gene matches. The CDR3 has 15 amino acids. Germline V gene sequence: CDR1 MNHNS, CDR2 SASEGT. CDR3 DNA: TGTGCCAGCAGTGAAGGACAGGGGTTCGCCTACGAGCAGTACGTC. It specifies CASSEGQGFAYEQYV.

V and J are TRBV28 and TRBJ2-5; D may match TRBD1 or TRBD2 (5 bases each). The V and J ends lost 6 bases and 2 bases respectively, with 13 bases between them. Germline CDR1 and CDR2: MDHEN and SYDVKM. The CDR3 extends over 14 amino acids. In DNA form, the CDR3 reads TGTGCCAGCAGCTCAGGGACGAAACAAGAGACCCAGTACTTC. Amino acid sequence: CASSSGTKQETQYF.

In its sample, this clonotype was seen many times. This chain connects TRBV27 to TRBJ2-7, with 10 bases lining up with TRBD2. This CDR3 contains 17 residues. Trimming removed 7 bases from V and 3 bases from J; junction bases left unmatched: 15. From germline, CDR1 is MNHEY and CDR2 SMNVEV (reference sequence). CDR3 region: CASKLRAGTSEYYEQYV. CDR3 DNA: TGTGCCAGCAAACTCCGGGCCGGGACTAGCGAGTACTACGAGCAGTACGTC.

The J gene is TRBJ2-1, the V gene TRBV4-2, with a tentative D call TRBD2 (5 bases). Germline CDR1 is LGHNA and CDR2 is YNFKEQ. The CDR3 loop spans 14 amino acids. Trimming shortened V by 1 base and J by 3 bases, and 7 bases separated the two germline ends. CDR3 bases: TGTGCCAGCAGCCAAGGCCGGGGCTACAATGAGCAGTTCTTC. Its translation is CASSQGRGYNEQFF.

This clonotype has just a few counts. The J gene is TRBJ1-1, the V gene TRBV12-3 or TRBV12-4; possible D gene TRBD1, 5 bases. V lost 6 bases and J 0 bases, leaving 14 bases between the germline ends. The CDR3 extends over 15 amino acids. Here the CDR3 DNA reads TGTGCCAGCAGACCAGTAACAGGTATGAACACTGAAGCTTTCTTT. Encoded protein: CASRPVTGMNTEAFF.

The V call is TRBV5-8, the J call TRBJ2-7; TRBD1 matches at 8 bases. CDR3 length equals 16 residues. From germline, CDR1 is SGHTS and CDR2 YDEGEE. The ends lost 0 bases at V and 1 base at J; junction bases unmatched: 6. The CDR3 region has the DNA TGTGCCAGCAGCTTGGCCTCCGGGACAGGATCCTACGAGCAGTACGTC. Protein product: CASSLASGTGSYEQYV.

At least ten counts were recorded for this clonotype. V and J are TRBV3-1 and TRBJ2-3, with TRBD2 matching over 7 bases. V lost 3 bases to trimming and J lost 2 bases; unmatched junction nucleotides: 5. Germline lookup yields CDR1 LGHDT and CDR2 YNNKEL (reference sequence). The CDR3 has 15 residues. This chain's CDR3 is CASSHLRDYTDTQYF. CDR3 DNA: TGTGCCAGCAGCCATTTGAGGGACTACACAGATACGCAGTATTTT.

In its sample, this clonotype was seen many times. CDR3 amino acids: CASSYRRAYLSGANVLTF. CDR3 DNA: TGTGCCAGCAGTTACCGCAGGGCCTACCTCTCTGGGGCCAACGTCCTGACTTTC. The V and J genes are TRBV6-5 and TRBJ2-6; tentative D call: TRBD1 (5 bases). Germline V gives CDR1 MNHEY, CDR2 SVGAGI. The CDR3 extends over 18 amino acids. Trimming cost V 2 bases and J 0 bases, with 14 bases left between them.

In this sample, this clonotype turned up a few times. This sequence joins TRBV6-6 and TRBJ2-1; 7 bases match TRBD1. The CDR3 length is 15 residues. V trimming: 4 bases; J trimming: 1 base; junction bases outside the gene matches: 4. CDR1 is MNHNY, CDR2 SVGAGI, per germline (reference sequence). The CDR3 loop reads CASSWGTVSYNEQFF. DNA of the CDR3: TGTGCCAGCAGTTGGGGGACAGTATCCTACAATGAGCAGTTCTTC.

The chain combines TRBV13 with TRBJ2-3; 9 bases agree with TRBD1. CDR1 is PRHDT and CDR2 is FYEKMQ in the germline V gene (reference sequence). The junction had 7 bases not matched to a gene; V was cut back by 9 bases and J by 6 bases. The CDR3 is 13 amino acids. The CDR3 protein is CASNGDRADTQYF. Written as DNA, the CDR3 is TGTGCCAGTAATGGGGACAGGGCTGATACGCAGTATTTT.